This T cell receptor beta chain was identified during a study of blood T cell repertoires in COVID-19 (dated by TCRdb to the early 2020s). About the study as a whole: Samples from collaborators originated in the United States, Italy and Spain and spanned both the acute and convalescent phases of COVID-19. The prospective study material was composed of cDNA or gDNA derived from T cells, B-cell-depleted T cells, or PBMCs. The dataset comprised deeply sampled blood TCRbeta repertoires from subjects exposed to, actively infected with, or recovered from COVID-19. The repertoires were released in a freely available public database intended as a resource for research on the immune response to SARS-CoV-2. The samples were drawn from two sources: the first 160 participants of the ongoing ImmuneRACE study, and 1,200 or so subjects contributed by 6 global collaborators. Nearly every sample came with metadata listing a de-identified subject ID, COVID-19 status, age in years and sex. HLA class I and class II types, where available, came from metadata supplied by the sample provider rather than from assay-based typing.

A note on this clone: Its specific antigen is unknown. Base qualities are not at hand, and no much larger clone is one base apart.

From a lookup of the germline V gene, CDR1 and CDR2 are KGHSH and LQKENI. From the cysteine through the phenylalanine, the CDR3 covers 17 amino acids. The DNA shown is the 51-base CDR3, in frame from base 1. From V the trimming removes 3 bases and from J it removes 6 bases, while the gene matches leave 11 bases of the junction unaccounted for. The collaborating institutions used their own protocols to collect whole blood in K2EDTA tubes. Collaborator samples were shipped for TCRbeta analysis as frozen whole blood, isolated PBMCs, or DNA extracted from either sample type. General study outcomes and caveats: The amount of clinical and demographic metadata varied by source and participant and was provided uncurated.

TCRbeta CDR3 regions were amplified from genomic DNA by means of the immunoSEQ Assay, a bias-controlled multiplex PCR. In the authors' own workflow: Within the assay, amplification of reference gene primers was used to estimate how many nucleated cells each sample contained. Sequence reads were collapsed and filtered to measure the absolute abundance of every unique TCRbeta CDR3 rearrangement. For each sample, productive Simpson clonality was calculated as the square root of Simpson's diversity index across productive rearrangements. This is the immuneACCESS table as TCRdb keeps it, with only in-frame sequences that have V and J called. A part of the clones is gone; compared with another copy, unresolved V genes explain less than half, and the rest is unexplained. The V and J calls and the clone size are those of that table, but D and trimming were determined from the DNA. The sample table records 100,000 to 150,000 clones; roughly 82% of these occur just once. About 5.4% of the sample belongs to the ten largest clones.

Sequencing was performed on peripheral blood. The chain is made from TRBV18 and TRBJ2-1, and 10 junctional nucleotides match TRBD2. This TCR was sampled from a human donor in a cohort sampled during active COVID-19. The CDR3 corresponds to CASSPLQAGGYGNEQFF. The DNA sequence is TGTGCCAGCTCACCCCTACAAGCGGGAGGGTATGGCAATGAGCAGTTCTTC.